This TCR beta chain was found in a study of shared clonotypes between healthy human individuals. General observations from the study: Sampling used blood alone; tissue repertoires probably differ. The study's rarefaction showed incomplete sorted-subset sequencing despite large depth.

The CDR3 contains 19 residues. The germline V gene encodes CDR1 KGHSH and CDR2 LQKENI. V lost 2 bases, J lost 2 bases, and 16 bases stayed unmatched. Donors comprised only Caucasian adults living in Nashville, Tennessee. As concerns this clone: Its antigen is currently unknown.

Genomic DNA (from each subset) was split evenly across several immunoSEQ plates. TCRdb keeps only in-frame clones here, not all; method: immunoSEQ multiplex PCR. Of 400,000 or so clones listed, about 96% are singletons. The source of this sequence is a man aged 25-45 years in good health. The source material was memory CD8+ T cells sorted from blood. Subset of the sample: CD45RO+ cells pooled with CCR7-negative TemRA cells. The gene calls are TRBV18 and TRBJ1-2, with 8 bases that match TRBD1. The CDR3 DNA reads as TGTGCCAGCTCACCATTTGACGTCGGACAGGGAGGAAGAAACTATGGCTACACCTTC. Translation: CASSPFDVGQGGRNYGYTF.